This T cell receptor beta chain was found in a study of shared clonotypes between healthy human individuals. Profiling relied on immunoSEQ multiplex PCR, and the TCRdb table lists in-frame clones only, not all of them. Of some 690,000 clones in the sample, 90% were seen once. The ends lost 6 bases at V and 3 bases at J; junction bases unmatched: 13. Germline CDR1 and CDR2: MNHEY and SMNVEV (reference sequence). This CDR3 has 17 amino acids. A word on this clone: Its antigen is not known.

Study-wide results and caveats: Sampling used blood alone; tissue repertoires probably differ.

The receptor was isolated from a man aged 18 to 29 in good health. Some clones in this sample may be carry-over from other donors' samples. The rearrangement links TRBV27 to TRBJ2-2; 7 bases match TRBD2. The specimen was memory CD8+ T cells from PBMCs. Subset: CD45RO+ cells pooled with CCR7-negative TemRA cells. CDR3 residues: CASSPVVREGHTGELFF. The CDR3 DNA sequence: TGTGCCAGCAGCCCCGTAGTGAGGGAGGGACACACCGGGGAGCTGTTTTTT.